Shown below are 27 T cell receptor beta chains from a single sample sequenced in a study of OX40 agonist ivuxolimab in advanced cancers. This table comes from immunoSEQ multiplex PCR, and its TCRdb copy is limited to in-frame clones, with some not included. The data hold about 79,000 clones, with 75% to 95% observed a single time. The sequences come from CD4+ or CD8+ T cells sorted from blood, collected in a trial of the OX40 agonist ivuxolimab. All receptors come from an adult with an advanced solid tumor such as melanoma, head and neck, liver or kidney cancer.

The chain combines TRBV5-1 with TRBJ1-1; tentative D call: TRBD1 (5 bases). With 0 bases removed from V and 5 bases from J, the gap between germline ends came to 17 bases. The length of the CDR3 is 16 residues. Per germline, CDR1 SGHRS and CDR2 YFSETQ. The CDR3 nucleotides read TGCGCCAGCAGCTTGGGAGGGGCAGGGACGGAGACTGAAGCTTTCTTT. Translating it yields CASSLGGAGTETEAFF.

This rearrangement joins TRBV25-1 to TRBJ2-1; D may correspond to TRBD1 or TRBD2 (6 bases each). V was clipped by 7 bases and J by 8 bases, with 15 bases between them. Germline V gene sequence: CDR1 MGHDK, CDR2 SYGVNS. The CDR3 spans 13 residues. CDR3 sequence: CASNPGARDEQFF. CDR3 nucleotide sequence: TGTGCCAGCAACCCGGGGGCTCGCGATGAGCAGTTCTTC.

The chain employs TRBV29-1 and TRBJ1-2, with 10 positions matching TRBD1. The J segment lost 4 bases and the V segment lost 5 bases, leaving 7 bases of the junction unmatched. The CDR3 length is 14 residues. The germline V gene encodes CDR1 SQVTM and CDR2 ANQGSEA. The CDR3 sequence: CSVLMGTGAYGYTF. The CDR3 nucleotides are TGCAGCGTTTTAATGGGGACAGGGGCCTATGGCTACACCTTC.

The V gene is TRBV21-1, the J gene TRBJ1-4. TRBV21-1 corresponds to a pseudogene. The CDR3 consists of 16 residues. CDR3: CASSAVWGRENEKLFF. CDR3 nucleotide sequence: TGTGCCAGCAGCGCGGTTTGGGGCAGGGAGAATGAAAAACTGTTTTTT.

V and J are TRBV5-4 and TRBJ2-5; 10 bases map to TRBD1. The junction had 12 bases not matched to a gene; V was cut back by 4 bases and J by 6 bases. The CDR3 runs to 16 residues. Germline CDR1 reads SGHNT; CDR2 reads YYREEE (reference sequence). The CDR3 coding sequence is TGTGCCAGCAGCCAGGACGGACAGGGGGGGACAAAGACCCAGTACTTC. This codes for CASSQDGQGGTKTQYF.

The chain recombines TRBV27 with TRBJ2-2; D unclear. Trimming removed 7 bases at V and 6 bases at J, with 18 bases between. This CDR3 is built from 15 residues. Per the germline V gene, CDR1 is MNHEY and CDR2 is SMNVEV (reference sequence). The CDR3 protein is CASTPRTVRSGELFF. The CDR3 DNA sequence: TGTGCCAGCACTCCGAGGACGGTCAGGTCCGGGGAGCTGTTTTTT.

This clone was detected once. The chain uses TRBV5-4 and TRBJ2-7; 7 bases are shared with TRBD1. J was trimmed by 2 bases and V by 4 bases; bases with no gene match: 6. From germline, CDR1 is SGHNT and CDR2 YYREEE (reference sequence). CDR3 size: 14 residues. CDR3 in amino acids: CASSPGQRPYEQYF. Here the CDR3 DNA reads TGTGCCAGCAGCCCGGGACAGAGACCCTACGAGCAGTACTTC.

The chain combines TRBV27 with TRBJ2-7; 15 nucleotides line up with TRBD2. In germline, CDR1 is MNHEY, CDR2 SMNVEV (reference sequence). CDR3 size: 16 residues. The V segment lost 5 bases and the J segment 2 bases; nucleotides outside the gene matches: 4. The CDR3 reads CASSGGLAGGAYEQYF. CDR3 DNA sequence: TGTGCCAGCAGTGGGGGACTAGCGGGAGGTGCCTACGAGCAGTACTTC.

The V call is TRBV28, the J call TRBJ1-1, with D hard to call. Trimming pared 3 bases from V and 4 bases from J, leaving 15 bases between. CDR1 is MDHEN, CDR2 SYDVKM, per germline. This CDR3 spans 15 amino acids. The CDR3 here is CASSFDSRPGTEAFF. The CDR3 nucleotides read TGTGCCAGCAGTTTTGACTCCAGGCCCGGCACTGAAGCTTTCTTT. The variable domain in full, with the rest retrieved from reference TRBV28 and TRBJ1-1, is DVKVTQSSRYLVKRTGEKVFLECVQDMDHENMFWYRQDPGLGLRLIYFSYDVKMKEKGDIPEGYSVSREKKERFSLILESASTNQTSMYLCASSFDSRPGTEAFFGQGTRLTVV.

Turning to this clone: This CDR3 is also generated by other DNA sequences in the sample. The CDR3 here is CASSTGLAGGKETQYF. CDR3 in DNA: TGCGCCAGCAGCACGGGACTAGCGGGAGGGAAGGAGACCCAGTACTTC. V and J are TRBV5-1 and TRBJ2-5, with 16 bases that match TRBD2. Germline values: CDR1 SGHRS, CDR2 YFSETQ. V lost 4 bases and J lost 5; bases outside the gene matches: 5. There are 16 residues in the CDR3.

The chain carries TRBV9 and TRBJ2-3, with 9 positions matching TRBD2. The CDR3 has 16 amino acids. CDR1 SGDLS and CDR2 YYNGEE come from the germline V gene. V was pared by 2 bases and J by 2 bases, with 6 bases of the junction left unmatched. The CDR3 loop reads CASSVMTSGFTDTQYF. As DNA, the CDR3 is TGTGCCAGCAGCGTTATGACTAGCGGCTTCACAGATACGCAGTATTTT.

The chain combines TRBV9 with TRBJ2-1; 14 bases agree with TRBD2. CDR1 and CDR2 from the germline V gene are SGDLS and YYNGEE. After removal of 7 bases from V and 9 bases from J, the junction contained 9 bases not matched to a gene. CDR3 length: 15 residues. This CDR3 reads CASGTSGSIFGEQFF. The CDR3 bases are TGTGCCAGCGGGACTAGCGGGAGTATTTTTGGTGAGCAGTTCTTC.

The chain carries TRBV7-9 and TRBJ2-7; the D gene is possibly TRBD1 (5 bases). The ends were cut back, 4 bases at V and 2 bases at J, with 12 bases in the middle. Germline-derived CDR1 and CDR2 are SEHNR and FQNEAQ (reference sequence). CDR3 size: 14 residues. For the CDR3, the DNA is TGTGCCAGCAGCTCGGCAGGGCCGGCCTACGAGCAGTACTTC. It translates to CASSSAGPAYEQYF.

The chain uses TRBV19 and TRBJ2-5, with a weak D call TRBD2 (5 bases). This CDR3 comprises 15 residues. V was trimmed by 3 bases and J by 5 bases, leaving 16 bases between them. From germline, CDR1 is LNHDA and CDR2 SQIVND (reference sequence). The CDR3 DNA reads TGTGCCAGTAGTATTCGCCACTCGGAGGCCGAGACCCAGTACTTC. It specifies CASSIRHSEAETQYF.

The chain has TRBV25-1 and TRBJ2-6; the match to TRBD1 covers 7 bases. The J segment lost 4 bases and the V segment lost 6 bases, leaving 9 bases of the junction unmatched. Per the germline V gene, CDR1 is MGHDK and CDR2 is SYGVNS. CDR3 size: 16 residues. The CDR3 sequence: CASSYVRGLGANVLTF. DNA of the CDR3: TGTGCCAGCAGCTATGTGAGGGGGCTCGGGGCCAACGTCCTGACTTTC.

The J gene is TRBJ2-1, the V gene TRBV21-1; TRBD2, the D gene given by the table, was not confirmed from the DNA. TRBV21-1 is listed as a pseudogene. This CDR3 has 16 residues. CDR3 sequence (DNA): TGTGCCAGCAGCGTATCTAGCGGGCCAAACGGGGATGAGCAGTTCTTC. Its protein product is CASSVSSGPNGDEQFF.

This chain uses TRBV27 with TRBJ1-1, with D tentatively TRBD1 (5 bases). This CDR3 is 14 amino acids long. Germline lookup yields CDR1 MNHEY and CDR2 SMNVEV (reference sequence). Trimming removed 3 bases from V and 5 bases from J, with 13 bases in between. The CDR3 spells CASSFSRVGTEAFF. DNA of the CDR3: TGTGCCAGCAGTTTCAGCAGGGTTGGGACTGAAGCTTTCTTT.

V and J are TRBV10-3 and TRBJ2-3, with 12 bases lining up with TRBD2. Germline V CDR1 and CDR2: ENHRY, SYGVKD. V was pared by 7 bases and J by 4 bases, with 3 bases of the junction left unmatched. The CDR3 is 14 residues long. Written as DNA, the CDR3 is TGTGCCATCAAGACTAGCGGGAGCTCAGATACGCAGTATTTT. Protein: CAIKTSGSSDTQYF.

This rearrangement joins TRBV27 to TRBJ2-5; tentatively, D is TRBD2 (5 bases). This CDR3 comprises 15 residues. V was shortened by 6 bases and J by 0 bases, with 14 bases between the two germline ends. Germline lookup yields CDR1 MNHEY and CDR2 SMNVEV (reference sequence). Here the CDR3 reads CASSSAGGYQETQYF. Written as DNA, the CDR3 is TGTGCCAGCAGCTCCGCAGGCGGGTACCAAGAGACCCAGTACTTC.

The V call is TRBV11-2, the J call TRBJ2-7, with TRBD2 identical over 9 bases. Trimming at V came to 0 bases and at J to 6 bases, leaving 9 bases not matched to a gene. The V gene's germline CDR1 is SGHAT and CDR2 FQNNGV. The CDR3 is made up of 16 amino acids. The CDR3 here is CASSLDGLAGPSEQYF. DNA for the CDR3: TGTGCCAGCAGCTTAGACGGGCTAGCGGGACCCAGCGAGCAGTACTTC.

This chain joins TRBV6-5 and TRBJ2-3; 7 positions match TRBD2. The CDR3 contains 15 residues. Unmatched junction bases numbered 3, after V lost 1 base and J lost 2 bases. Looked up from germline, CDR1 is MNHEY and CDR2 is SVGAGI. In DNA form, the CDR3 reads TGTGCCAGCAGTTACTTGGGAGGGTCCACAGATACGCAGTATTTT. As protein: CASSYLGGSTDTQYF.

The rearrangement uses TRBV28 and TRBJ1-2; D might be TRBD1 (5 bases). CDR3 size: 13 residues. Trimming removed 0 bases at V and 7 bases at J, with 9 bases between. Germline V CDR1 and CDR2: MDHEN, SYDVKM. Here the CDR3 reads CASSLWTASGYTF. In nucleotides, the CDR3 is TGTGCCAGCAGTTTATGGACAGCCAGTGGCTACACCTTC.

CDR3 in DNA: TGTGCCATTAGGGGGGACCGAGGCCTATATGGCTACACCTTC. Protein: CAIRGDRGLYGYTF. The J gene is TRBJ1-2, the V gene TRBV28, with D possibly being TRBD1 (6 bases). V shed 10 bases and J shed 5 bases, with 20 bases lying between them. Germline assignment: CDR1 MDHEN and CDR2 SYDVKM. CDR3 length: 14 residues.

The rearrangement uses TRBV28 and TRBJ2-5, with a tentative D call TRBD1 (6 bases). The germline CDR1 and CDR2 sequences are MDHEN and SYDVKM. The CDR3 runs 13 residues. Trimming removed 11 bases at V and 2 bases at J, with 15 bases between. The CDR3 DNA reads as TGTGCCGAACGACCCAGGGGACAAGAGACCCAGTACTTC. This gives the protein CAERPRGQETQYF.

V gene TRBV2 combines with J gene TRBJ2-3; TRBD2 matches 7 bases. CDR1 and CDR2 from the germline V gene are SNHLY and FYNNEI. This CDR3 has 14 residues. V shed 6 bases and J 2 bases; nucleotides not matched to a gene: 5. DNA of the CDR3: TGTGCCAGCAGCGACGGGGGGTTCACAGATACGCAGTATTTT. As protein: CASSDGGFTDTQYF.

This clone came up once. The rearrangement uses TRBV10-3 and TRBJ2-3, with 7 nucleotides matching TRBD2. With 4 bases clipped from V and 2 bases from J, the junction kept 6 bases outside the gene matches. The germline V gene encodes CDR1 ENHRY and CDR2 SYGVKD. The CDR3 loop spans 15 amino acids. The CDR3 here is CAISVNSGLTDTQYF. The CDR3 DNA reads TGTGCCATCAGTGTGAATAGCGGGCTCACAGATACGCAGTATTTT.

The chain recombines TRBV10-3 with TRBJ2-1, with TRBD2 identical over 8 bases. The germline V gene encodes CDR1 ENHRY and CDR2 SYGVKD. The CDR3 is made up of 15 amino acids. The V and J ends lost 10 bases and 6 bases, in that order; junction bases with no gene match: 14. CDR3 DNA sequence: TGTGCCACAAAAAATGCGGGACTAGAGGGCAATGAGCAGTTCTTC. Residues: CATKNAGLEGNEQFF.